Listed below are T cell receptor beta chains from one sample, sequenced in a study of brain T cells in children with intractable seizures. Some clones are missing from TCRdb's copy, which holds only in-frame ones; the method was immunoSEQ multiplex PCR. The table includes about 120,000 clones, approximately 94% detected once. Sequencing was performed on peripheral blood, taken at surgery. Receptors originate from a boy in the first two years of life with hemimegalencephaly and intractable seizures. CDR3s include the opening cysteine and the closing phenylalanine or tryptophan. D genes are given only for firm matches. The listing skips clone size in some rows; elsewhere it reads once, few, many or a size class.

-,TRBJ1-1,TRBV6-5,TRBD1,CASSYGVQGAQAFF,TGTGCCAGCAGTTACGGCGTACAGGGGGCGCAGGCTTTCTTT
-,TRBJ2-3,TRBV20-1,-,CSASKGSTDTQYF,TGCAGTGCTAGTAAGGGGTCCACAGATACGCAGTATTTT
-,TRBJ2-7,TRBV15,TRBD2,CATSRDLGLAYEQYF,TGTGCCACCAGCAGAGATTTAGGACTAGCCTACGAGCAGTACTTC
-,TRBJ1-2,TRBV29-1,TRBD1,CSARDRTNYGYTF,TGCAGCGCTAGGGACAGGACTAACTATGGCTACACCTTC
-,TRBJ2-1,TRBV18,-,CASSPVGDTYNEQFF,TGTGCCAGCTCCCCGGTGGGGGATACCTACAATGAGCAGTTCTTC
-,TRBJ2-1,TRBV30,-,CAWSAAPGDNEQFF,TGTGCCTGGAGTGCGGCCCCGGGGGACAATGAGCAGTTCTTC
-,TRBJ2-7,TRBV14,-,CASSLTSYEQYF,TGTGCCAGCAGCCTCACCTCCTACGAGCAGTACTTC
-,TRBJ1-6,TRBV19,TRBD1,CASSLNTGQGNSPLHF,TGTGCCAGTAGTTTAAACACGGGACAGGGCAATTCACCCCTCCACTTT
-,TRBJ1-5,TRBV4-1,-,CASSPRDGSNQPQHF,TGCGCCAGCAGCCCCCGGGACGGTAGCAATCAGCCCCAGCATTTT
-,TRBJ2-5,TRBV19,-,CASSIDKGKETQYF,TGTGCCAGTAGTATAGACAAGGGTAAAGAGACCCAGTACTTC
-,TRBJ1-1,TRBV5-4,-,CASSLLRRNTEAFF,TGTGCCAGCAGCTTATTGCGGAGGAACACTGAAGCTTTCTTT
-,TRBJ2-7,TRBV7-2,-,CASSLGAPSSYEQYF,TGTGCCAGCAGCTTAGGGGCCCCGAGCTCCTACGAGCAGTACTTC
-,TRBJ2-1,TRBV6-6,TRBD2,CASSSTGLARNEQFF,TGTGCCAGCAGTTCCACCGGACTAGCGCGCAATGAGCAGTTCTTC
-,TRBJ2-4,TRBV7-2,TRBD1,CASSATGGNIQYF,TGTGCCAGCAGCGCGACAGGGGGGAACATTCAGTACTTC
-,TRBJ1-5,TRBV2,TRBD1,CASSENSGGSRSQHF,TGTGCCAGCAGTGAAAACTCAGGGGGCTCCCGGTCCCAGCATTTT
-,TRBJ2-1,TRBV15,-,CATSRGLGEQFF,TGTGCCACCAGCAGAGGGCTAGGGGAGCAGTTCTTC
-,TRBJ2-7,TRBV18,-,CASSGTEQYF,TGTGCCAGCTCAGGGACCGAGCAGTACTTC
-,TRBJ2-7,TRBV6-5,TRBD2,CATNRGGPPGEQYF,TGTGCCACGAATCGGGGGGGCCCCCCTGGCGAGCAGTACTTC
-,TRBJ1-6,TRBV7-9,-,CASSPPGQRVYNSPLHF,TGTGCCAGCAGCCCCCCGGGACAAAGGGTCTATAATTCACCCCTCCACTTT
-,TRBJ1-1,TRBV19,TRBD1,CASNHPRDRETEAFF,TGTGCCAGTAATCATCCACGGGACAGGGAGACTGAAGCTTTCTTT
once,TRBJ2-1,TRBV2,-,CASSEGVTYYNEQFF,TGTGCCAGCAGTGAAGGGGTGACCTATTACAATGAGCAGTTCTTC
-,TRBJ1-2,TRBV19,TRBD1,CASSIEGGQVYGYTF,TGTGCCAGTAGTATAGAAGGGGGACAGGTCTATGGCTACACCTTC
-,TRBJ2-1,TRBV6-2/TRBV6-3,TRBD2,CASSIAGGPGEQFF,TGTGCCAGCAGTATAGCGGGAGGGCCGGGTGAGCAGTTCTTC
-,TRBJ2-5,TRBV7-9,-,CASSSPTSQETQYF,TGTGCCAGCAGCTCACCGACTAGCCAAGAGACCCAGTACTTC
-,TRBJ2-5,TRBV24-1,-,CATSDLRGDRGGETQYF,TGTGCCACCAGTGACCTCCGGGGGGACAGAGGAGGGGAGACCCAGTACTTC
-,TRBJ2-1,TRBV28,-,CASSPPGWVNEQFF,TGTGCCAGCAGCCCCCCCGGGTGGGTCAATGAGCAGTTCTTC
-,TRBJ1-1,TRBV7-2,-,CASSLSRSGFTEAFF,TGTGCCAGCAGCTTATCGCGGTCGGGGTTCACTGAAGCTTTCTTT
-,TRBJ1-2,TRBV20-1,-,CSAYTGTWFAF,TGCAGTGCATACACCGGGACATGGTTTGCCTTC
-,TRBJ2-3,TRBV27,TRBD2,CASSPRLAGDTQYF,TGTGCCAGCAGTCCGCGTCTAGCGGGAGATACGCAGTATTTT
-,TRBJ1-6,TRBV7-9,-,CASEDGIYNSPLHF,TGTGCCAGCGAGGACGGTATTTATAATTCACCCCTCCACTTT
-,TRBJ2-1,TRBV6-6,-,CASTGGGYNEQFF,TGTGCCAGCACGGGTGGGGGGTACAATGAGCAGTTCTTC
-,TRBJ2-7,TRBV5-5,TRBD2,CASSLGGSGYEQYF,TGTGCCAGCAGCTTGGGCGGGAGCGGTTACGAGCAGTACTTC
-,TRBJ2-1,TRBV5-4,-,CASSFTGLFRGPYNEQFF,TGTGCCAGCAGCTTTACAGGTTTATTTAGGGGTCCCTACAATGAGCAGTTCTTC
few,TRBJ2-7,TRBV19,TRBD1,CASSILPRQGASYEQYF,TGTGCCAGTAGTATCCTTCCCAGACAGGGGGCGTCCTACGAGCAGTACTTC
-,TRBJ2-3,TRBV10-1,TRBD2,CASSASGTLTDTQYF,TGCGCCAGCAGTGCGAGCGGGACCCTGACAGATACGCAGTATTTT
-,TRBJ1-6,TRBV11-2,-,CASTRNTGRGPNNSPLHF,TGTGCCAGCACCCGTAACACGGGGAGGGGTCCCAACAATTCACCCCTCCACTTT
-,TRBJ2-2,TRBV6-2/TRBV6-3,TRBD2,CASSRTSGNTGELFF,TGTGCCAGCAGTAGGACTAGCGGGAACACCGGGGAGCTGTTTTTT
-,TRBJ1-1,TRBV6-6,-,CASILPSRTEAFF,TGTGCCAGCATCCTTCCCTCGAGGACTGAAGCTTTCTTT
-,TRBJ2-5,TRBV2,-,CASPVRQQQETQYF,TGTGCCAGCCCGGTTCGGCAGCAACAAGAGACCCAGTACTTC
-,TRBJ2-1,TRBV6-4,-,CASSDGSYNEQFF,TGTGCCAGCAGTGACGGGAGCTACAATGAGCAGTTCTTC
-,TRBJ2-2,TRBV18,TRBD1,CASSPDYRGSDTGELFF,TGTGCCAGCTCACCAGACTACAGGGGGTCGGACACCGGGGAGCTGTTTTTT